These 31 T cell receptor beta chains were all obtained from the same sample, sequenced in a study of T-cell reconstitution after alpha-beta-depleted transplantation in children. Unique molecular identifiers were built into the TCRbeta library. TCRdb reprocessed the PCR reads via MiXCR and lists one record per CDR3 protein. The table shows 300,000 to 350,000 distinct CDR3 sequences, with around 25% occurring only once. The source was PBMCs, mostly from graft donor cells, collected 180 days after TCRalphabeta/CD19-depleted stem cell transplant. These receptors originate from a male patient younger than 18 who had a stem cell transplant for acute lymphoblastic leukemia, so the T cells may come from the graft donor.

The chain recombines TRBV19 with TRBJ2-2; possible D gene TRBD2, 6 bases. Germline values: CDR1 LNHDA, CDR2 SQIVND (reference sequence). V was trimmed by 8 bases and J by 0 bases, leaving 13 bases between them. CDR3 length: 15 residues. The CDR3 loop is CASYFGGSNTGELFF. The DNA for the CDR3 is TGTGCCAGTTACTTTGGGGGGTCGAACACCGGGGAGCTGTTTTTT. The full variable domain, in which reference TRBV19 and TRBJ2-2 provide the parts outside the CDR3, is DGGITQSPKYLFRKEGQNVTLSCEQNLNHDAMYWYRQDPGQGLRLIYYSQIVNDFQKGDIAEGYSVSREKKESFPLTVTSAQKNPTAFYLCASYFGGSNTGELFFGEGSRLTVL.

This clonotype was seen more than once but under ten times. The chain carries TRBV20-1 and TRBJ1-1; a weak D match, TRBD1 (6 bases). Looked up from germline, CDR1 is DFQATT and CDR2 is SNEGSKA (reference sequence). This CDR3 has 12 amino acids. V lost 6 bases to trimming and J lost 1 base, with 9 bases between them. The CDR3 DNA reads TGCAGTGCCAAGACAGGGAACACTGAAGCTTTCTTT. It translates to CSAKTGNTEAFF.

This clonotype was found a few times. For the CDR3, the DNA is TGTGCCAGCAGCTTAACGGGGGGTGGTGACAATGAGCAGTTCTTC. Translated: CASSLTGGGDNEQFF. The chain joins TRBV7-3 to TRBJ2-1; a possible D gene is TRBD2 (6 bases). This CDR3 is built from 15 residues. The V gene's germline CDR1 is SGHTA and CDR2 FQGTGA. Trimming removed 0 bases at V and 5 bases at J, with 11 bases between.

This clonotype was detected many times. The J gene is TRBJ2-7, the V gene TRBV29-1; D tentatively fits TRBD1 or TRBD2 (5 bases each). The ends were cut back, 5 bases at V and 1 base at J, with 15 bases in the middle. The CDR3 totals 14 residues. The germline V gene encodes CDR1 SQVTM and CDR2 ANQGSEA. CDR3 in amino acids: CSVQTAVGSYEQYF. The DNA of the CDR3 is TGCAGCGTTCAGACAGCGGTGGGGTCCTACGAGCAGTACTTC.

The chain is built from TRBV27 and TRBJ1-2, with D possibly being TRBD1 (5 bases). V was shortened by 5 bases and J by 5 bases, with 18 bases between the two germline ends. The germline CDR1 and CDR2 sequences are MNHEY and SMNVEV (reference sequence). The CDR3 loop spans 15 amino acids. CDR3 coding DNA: TGTGCCAGCAGTACCCTGAGGGGTCCTATGTATGGCTACACCTTC. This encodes CASSTLRGPMYGYTF.

The CDR3 loop is CSAHHRSGRAGEQYF. The DNA of the CDR3 is TGCAGTGCTCACCACCGCAGCGGGAGGGCCGGGGAGCAGTACTTC. The rearrangement uses TRBV20-1 and TRBJ2-7, with 10 bases lining up with TRBD2. Germline-derived CDR1 and CDR2 are DFQATT and SNEGSKA (reference sequence). The CDR3 loop spans 15 amino acids. After removal of 5 bases from V and 7 bases from J, the junction contained 14 bases not matched to a gene.

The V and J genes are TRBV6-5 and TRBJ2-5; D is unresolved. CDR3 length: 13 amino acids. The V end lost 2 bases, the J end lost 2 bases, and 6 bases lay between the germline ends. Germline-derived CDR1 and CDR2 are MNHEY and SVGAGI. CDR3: CASSYTRQETQYF. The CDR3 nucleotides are TGTGCCAGCAGTTACACGCGTCAAGAGACCCAGTACTTC.

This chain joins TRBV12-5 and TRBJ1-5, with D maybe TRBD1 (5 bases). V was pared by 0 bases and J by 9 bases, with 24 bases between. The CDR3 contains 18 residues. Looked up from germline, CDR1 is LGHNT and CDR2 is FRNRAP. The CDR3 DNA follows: TGTGCTAGTGGTTTGGTACCCCTCGCTGTCAGGGCACGGGTGCCCCAGCATTTT. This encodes CASGLVPLAVRARVPQHF.

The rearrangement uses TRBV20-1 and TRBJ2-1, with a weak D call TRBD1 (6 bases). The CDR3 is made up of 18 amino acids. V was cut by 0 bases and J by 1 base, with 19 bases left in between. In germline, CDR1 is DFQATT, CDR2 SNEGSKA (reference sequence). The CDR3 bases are TGCAGTGCTAGAGATGGCTATCTCAGGGGTGGATCCTACAATGAGCAGTTCTTC. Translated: CSARDGYLRGGSYNEQFF.

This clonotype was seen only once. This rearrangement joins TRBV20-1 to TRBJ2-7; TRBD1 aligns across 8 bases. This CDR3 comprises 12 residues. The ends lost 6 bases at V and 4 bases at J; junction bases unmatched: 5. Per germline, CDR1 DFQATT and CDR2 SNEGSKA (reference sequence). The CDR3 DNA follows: TGCAGTGCAGCAGGGGGCGTTTACGAGCAGTACTTC. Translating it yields CSAAGGVYEQYF.

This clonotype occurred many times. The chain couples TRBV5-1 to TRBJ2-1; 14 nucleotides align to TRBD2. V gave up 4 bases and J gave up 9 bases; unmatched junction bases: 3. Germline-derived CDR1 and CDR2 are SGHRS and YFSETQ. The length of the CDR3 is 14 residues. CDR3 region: CASSPGLAGGEQFF. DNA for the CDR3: TGCGCCAGCAGCCCCGGACTAGCGGGAGGTGAGCAGTTCTTC.

The CDR3 loop is CASSRLAGNSGANVLTF. The CDR3 DNA reads TGTGCCAGCAGCCGACTAGCGGGGAACTCTGGGGCCAACGTCCTGACTTTC. The chain combines TRBV25-1 with TRBJ2-6; TRBD2 agrees at 11 bases. V lost 6 bases, J lost 0 bases, and 4 bases stayed unmatched. Germline CDR1 is MGHDK and CDR2 is SYGVNS. This CDR3 has 17 amino acids.

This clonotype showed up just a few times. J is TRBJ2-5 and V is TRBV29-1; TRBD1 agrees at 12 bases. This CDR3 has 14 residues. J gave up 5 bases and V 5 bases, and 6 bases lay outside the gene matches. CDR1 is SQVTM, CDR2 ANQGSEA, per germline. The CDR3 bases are TGCAGCGTTTCAAGGGACAGGGGGCCGGAGACCCAGTACTTC. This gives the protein CSVSRDRGPETQYF.

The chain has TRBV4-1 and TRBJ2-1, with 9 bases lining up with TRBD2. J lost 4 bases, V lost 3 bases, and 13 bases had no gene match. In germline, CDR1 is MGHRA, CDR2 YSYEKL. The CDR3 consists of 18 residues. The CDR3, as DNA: TGCGCCAGCAGCCAGCCCCCTATCTGGCGGGAGGGATACAATGAGCAGTTCTTC. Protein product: CASSQPPIWREGYNEQFF.

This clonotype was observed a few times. The CDR3 DNA is TGCGCCAGCAGCCAAGTGGCCTACGAGCAGTACTTC. Translating it yields CASSQVAYEQYF. This chain uses TRBV4-1 with TRBJ2-7; D unclear. Trimming shortened V by 1 base and J by 2 bases, and 3 bases separated the two germline ends. The CDR3 is made up of 12 amino acids. CDR1 and CDR2 (germline): MGHRA, YSYEKL.

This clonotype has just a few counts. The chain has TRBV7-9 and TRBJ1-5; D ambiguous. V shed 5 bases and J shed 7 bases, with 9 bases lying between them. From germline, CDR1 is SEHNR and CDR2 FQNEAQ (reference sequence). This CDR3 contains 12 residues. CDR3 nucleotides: TGTGCCAGCAGCGACACATCGCAGCCCCAGCATTTT. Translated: CASSDTSQPQHF.

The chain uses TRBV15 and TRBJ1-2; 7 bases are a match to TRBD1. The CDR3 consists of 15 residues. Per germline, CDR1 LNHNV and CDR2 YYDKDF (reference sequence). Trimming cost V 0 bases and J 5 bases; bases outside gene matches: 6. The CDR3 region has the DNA TGTGCCACCAGCAGAGATCGGGACAGCGGGTATGGCTACACCTTC. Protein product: CATSRDRDSGYGYTF.

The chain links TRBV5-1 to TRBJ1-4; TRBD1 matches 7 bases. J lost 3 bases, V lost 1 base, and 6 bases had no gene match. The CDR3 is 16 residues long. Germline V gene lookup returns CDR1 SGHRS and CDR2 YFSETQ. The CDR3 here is CASSLSPGTANEKLFF. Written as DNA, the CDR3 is TGCGCCAGCAGCTTGAGTCCTGGGACAGCTAATGAAAAACTGTTTTTT.

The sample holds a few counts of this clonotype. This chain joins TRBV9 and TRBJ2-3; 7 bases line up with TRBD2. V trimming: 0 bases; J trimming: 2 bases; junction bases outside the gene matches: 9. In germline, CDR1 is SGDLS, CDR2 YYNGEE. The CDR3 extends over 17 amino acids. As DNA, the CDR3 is TGTGCCAGCAGCGTAGATACTGCGGGAGAGAACACAGATACGCAGTATTTT. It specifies CASSVDTAGENTDTQYF.

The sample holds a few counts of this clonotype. This chain's CDR3 is CASSPTSVGTEAFF. CDR3 nucleotides: TGTGCCAGCAGCCCCACATCTGTGGGCACTGAAGCTTTCTTT. The chain uses TRBV7-3 and TRBJ1-1, with unresolved D. V was cut by 5 bases and J by 4 bases, with 14 bases left in between. Germline-derived CDR1 and CDR2 are SGHTA and FQGTGA. The CDR3 extends over 14 amino acids.

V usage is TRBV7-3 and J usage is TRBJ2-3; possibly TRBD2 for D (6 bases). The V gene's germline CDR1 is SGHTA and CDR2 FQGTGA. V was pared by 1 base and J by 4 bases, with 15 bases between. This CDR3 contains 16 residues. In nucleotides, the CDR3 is TGTGCCAGCAGCTTAAACACGGGAGACCGGCCAGATACGCAGTATTTT. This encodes CASSLNTGDRPDTQYF.

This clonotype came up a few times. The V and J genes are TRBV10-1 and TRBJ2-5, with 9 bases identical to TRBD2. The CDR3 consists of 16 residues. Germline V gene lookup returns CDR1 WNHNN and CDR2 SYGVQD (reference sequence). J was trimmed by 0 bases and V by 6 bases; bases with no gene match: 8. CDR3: CASSLGASGDQETQYF. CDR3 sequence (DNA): TGCGCCAGCAGCCTCGGGGCTAGCGGGGACCAAGAGACCCAGTACTTC.

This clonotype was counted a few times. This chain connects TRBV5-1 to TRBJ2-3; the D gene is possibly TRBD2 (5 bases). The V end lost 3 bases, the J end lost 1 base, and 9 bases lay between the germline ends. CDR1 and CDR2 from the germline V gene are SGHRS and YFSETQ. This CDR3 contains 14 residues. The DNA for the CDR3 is TGCGCCAGCAGCTGGGGAGACGGCACAGATACGCAGTATTTT. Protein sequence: CASSWGDGTDTQYF.

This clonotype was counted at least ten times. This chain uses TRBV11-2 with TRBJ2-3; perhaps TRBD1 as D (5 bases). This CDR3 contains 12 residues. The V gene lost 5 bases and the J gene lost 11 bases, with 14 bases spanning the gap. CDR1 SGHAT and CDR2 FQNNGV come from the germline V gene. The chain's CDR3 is CASSPGAARQYF. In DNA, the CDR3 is TGTGCCAGCAGCCCTGGGGCAGCGCGGCAGTATTTT.

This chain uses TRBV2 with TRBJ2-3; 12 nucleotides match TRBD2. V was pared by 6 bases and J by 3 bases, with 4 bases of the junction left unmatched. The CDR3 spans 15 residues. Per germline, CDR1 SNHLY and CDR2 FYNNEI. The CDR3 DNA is TGTGCCAGCAGGGCGGGGACTAGCGGGACAGATACGCAGTATTTT. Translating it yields CASRAGTSGTDTQYF.

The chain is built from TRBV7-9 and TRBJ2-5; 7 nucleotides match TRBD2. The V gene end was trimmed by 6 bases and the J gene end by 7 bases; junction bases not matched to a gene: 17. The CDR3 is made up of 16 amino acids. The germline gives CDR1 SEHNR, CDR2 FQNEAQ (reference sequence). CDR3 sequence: CASSSKSGLPSGTQYF. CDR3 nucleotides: TGTGCCAGCAGTTCCAAATCGGGACTACCCTCCGGGACCCAGTACTTC.

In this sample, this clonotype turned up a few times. CDR3 amino acids: CASSLTYRGGTNTEAFF. The CDR3 region has the DNA TGCGCCAGCAGCTTAACCTACAGGGGAGGGACGAACACTGAAGCTTTCTTT. The chain has TRBV5-1 and TRBJ1-1; 7 positions agree with TRBD1. In germline, CDR1 is SGHRS, CDR2 YFSETQ. The CDR3 contains 17 residues. J lost 1 base, V lost 2 bases, and 11 bases had no gene match.

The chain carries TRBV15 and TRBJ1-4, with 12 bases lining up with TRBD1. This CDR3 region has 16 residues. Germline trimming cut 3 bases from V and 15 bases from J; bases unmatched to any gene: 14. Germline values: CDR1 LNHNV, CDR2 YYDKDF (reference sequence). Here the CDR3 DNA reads TGTGCCACCAGCAGTGACTACCGGGACAGGGGGCGATGGGTGTTTTTT. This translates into CATSSDYRDRGRWVFF.

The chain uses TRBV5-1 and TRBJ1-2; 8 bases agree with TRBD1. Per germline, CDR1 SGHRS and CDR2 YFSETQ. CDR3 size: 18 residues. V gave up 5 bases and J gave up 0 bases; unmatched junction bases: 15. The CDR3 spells CASSNQGTGLTPNYGYTF. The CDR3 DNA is TGCGCCAGCAGTAATCAGGGGACAGGTCTAACCCCTAACTATGGCTACACCTTC.

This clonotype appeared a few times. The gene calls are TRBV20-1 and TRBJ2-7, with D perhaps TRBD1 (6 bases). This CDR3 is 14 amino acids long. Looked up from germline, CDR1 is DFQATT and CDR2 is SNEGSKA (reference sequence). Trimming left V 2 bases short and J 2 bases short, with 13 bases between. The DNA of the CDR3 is TGCAGTGCTAGACGGGACACAGCTACCTACGAGCAGTACTTC. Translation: CSARRDTATYEQYF.

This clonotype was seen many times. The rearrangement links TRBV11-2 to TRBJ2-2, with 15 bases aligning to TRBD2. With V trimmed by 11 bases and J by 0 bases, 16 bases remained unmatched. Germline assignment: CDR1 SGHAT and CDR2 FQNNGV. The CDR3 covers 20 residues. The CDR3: CAGGGGGLAGGPSNTGELFF. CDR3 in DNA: TGTGCCGGTGGGGGAGGAGGACTAGCGGGAGGGCCGTCGAACACCGGGGAGCTGTTTTTT.